This TCR beta chain was sequenced for a study of blood T cell repertoires in COVID-19. At the level of the study: Sources were T cells, B-cell-depleted T cells, or PBMCs; the material itself was cDNA or gDNA.

Germline lookup yields CDR1 LGHDT and CDR2 YNNKEL (reference sequence). Germline trimming cut 6 bases from V and 9 bases from J; bases unmatched to any gene: 8. The CDR3 is made up of 15 amino acids. Authors' analysis steps: Researchers report that nucleated cell counts were estimated from reference gene primer amplification. Sequencing used immunoSEQ multiplex PCR; TCRdb keeps in-frame clones, though not all of them. V and J calls and clone size are as listed in that table; D and trimming were resolved from the DNA. The table includes roughly 80,000 clones, about 80% detected once. The receptor was isolated from a man older than 75 with acute or convalescent COVID-19. V is TRBV3-1 (or the pseudogene TRBV3-2) and J is TRBJ1-6; 10 bases align to TRBD1. The material sequenced was peripheral blood. The CDR3 DNA sequence: TGTGCCAGCAGGGGGACAGGGGCAACTTTTTCACCCCTCCACTTT. It specifies CASRGTGATFSPLHF.